This section outlines one TCR beta chain sequence together with its context. These data originate in a study of blood T cell repertoires in COVID-19. About the research overall: Samples taken during acute and convalescent COVID-19 were collected in the United States, Italy and Spain.

Methods used by the authors: The authors estimated nucleated cell counts from reference gene primer amplification. Sequencing was performed with immunoSEQ multiplex PCR; in TCRdb, only in-frame clones are kept and a portion is missing. That table furnishes V, J and clone size, whereas the DNA furnished D and trimming. Of about 200,000 clones detected, around 84% appear once; the ten largest clones hold nearly 4.5%. The CDR3 consists of 14 residues. Deletions cut 3 bases from V and 6 bases from J, with 11 bases between. Germline V lookup: CDR1 KGHDR, CDR2 SFDVKD. This clonotype was sampled from a man aged 45-65 years with acute or convalescent COVID-19. Sequencing input: peripheral blood. The chain combines TRBV24-1 with TRBJ2-1, with unresolved D. The CDR3 loop is CATSDRSRPNEQFF. In nucleotides, the CDR3 is TGTGCCACCAGTGATAGGAGTCGACCCAATGAGCAGTTCTTC.